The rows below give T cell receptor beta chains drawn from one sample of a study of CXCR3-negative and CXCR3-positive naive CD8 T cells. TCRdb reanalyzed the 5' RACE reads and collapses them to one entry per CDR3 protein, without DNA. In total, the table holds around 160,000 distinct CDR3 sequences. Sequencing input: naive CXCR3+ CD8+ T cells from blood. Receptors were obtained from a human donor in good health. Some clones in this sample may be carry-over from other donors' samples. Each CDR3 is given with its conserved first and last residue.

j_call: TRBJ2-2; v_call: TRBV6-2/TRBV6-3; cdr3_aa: CASKPQGAVTGELFF
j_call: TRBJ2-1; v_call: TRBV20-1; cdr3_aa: CSASGTGFYNEQFF
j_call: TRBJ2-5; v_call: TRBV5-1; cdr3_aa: CASSSNQREEWTETQYF
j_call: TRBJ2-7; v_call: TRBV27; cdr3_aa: CASSSEDEQYF
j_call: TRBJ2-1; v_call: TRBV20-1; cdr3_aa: CSARWTGNYNEQFF
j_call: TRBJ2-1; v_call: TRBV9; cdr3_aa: CASSVGPAGGLEQFF
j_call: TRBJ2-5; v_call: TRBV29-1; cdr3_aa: CSVEASLAGGQETQYF
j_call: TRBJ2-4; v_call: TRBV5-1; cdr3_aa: CASSLGLEENIQYF
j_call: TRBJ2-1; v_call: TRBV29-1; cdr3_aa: CSALDFGTGVSGEQFF
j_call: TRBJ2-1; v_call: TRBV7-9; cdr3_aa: CASSGWDRGAVPSYNEQFF
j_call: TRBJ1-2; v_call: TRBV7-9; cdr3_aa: CASSPEGAYYGYTF
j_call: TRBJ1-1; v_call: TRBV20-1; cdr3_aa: CSARDLGGYTEAFF
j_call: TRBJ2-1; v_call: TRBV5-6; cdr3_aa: CASLQSDEQFF
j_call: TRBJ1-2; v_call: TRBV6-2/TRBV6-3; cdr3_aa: CASRTLDSIYGYTF
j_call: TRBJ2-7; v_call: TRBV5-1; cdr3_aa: CASSLRGLAGANEQYF